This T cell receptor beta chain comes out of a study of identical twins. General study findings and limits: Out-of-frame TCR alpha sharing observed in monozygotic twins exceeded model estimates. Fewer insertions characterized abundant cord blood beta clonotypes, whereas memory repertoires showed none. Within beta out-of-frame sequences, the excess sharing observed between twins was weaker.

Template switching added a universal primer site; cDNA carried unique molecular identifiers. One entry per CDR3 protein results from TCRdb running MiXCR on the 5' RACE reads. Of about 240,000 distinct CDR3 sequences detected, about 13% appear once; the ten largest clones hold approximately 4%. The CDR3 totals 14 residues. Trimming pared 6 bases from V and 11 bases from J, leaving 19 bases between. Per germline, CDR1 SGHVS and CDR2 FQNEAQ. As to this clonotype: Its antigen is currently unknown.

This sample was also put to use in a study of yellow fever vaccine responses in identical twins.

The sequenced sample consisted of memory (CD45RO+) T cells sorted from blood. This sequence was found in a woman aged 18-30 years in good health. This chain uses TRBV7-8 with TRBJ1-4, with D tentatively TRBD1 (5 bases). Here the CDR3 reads CASSHDRSVGKLFF. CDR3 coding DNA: TGTGCCAGCAGTCATGACAGATCTGTGGGGAAACTGTTTTTT.